The clone carrying this TCR beta chain was observed at least ten times. What it binds is not known. TCR beta cDNA libraries had unique molecular identifiers. TCRdb re-analysed the PCR reads in MiXCR, keeping a single row per CDR3 protein. In the table there are around 250,000 distinct CDR3 sequences, 35% to 40% of which are singletons. This sample is part of a study of post-analysis software for immune sequencing data. Notes on the study in general: Elevated frequency relative to controls characterized about 5 TRBV segments in patients, TRBV5-6, TRBV5-1 and TRBV20-1 among them.

The CDR3 runs 15 residues. Unmatched junction bases numbered 2, after V lost 4 bases and J lost 0 bases. The sequencing sample was made of blood. This clonotype was sampled from a girl between 10 and 17 years old with multiple sclerosis. This chain uses TRBV12-3 or TRBV12-4 with TRBJ2-3, with TRBD1 matching over 9 bases. This CDR3 is CASSWGQGSTDTQYF. The CDR3 nucleotides are TGTGCCAGCAGTTGGGGACAGGGAAGCACAGATACGCAGTATTTT.